The 30 T cell receptor beta chains presented below share a single source sample, sequenced in a study of regulatory T cells in long-lasting Graves disease. Arm-PCR of CDR3 regions and iRepertoire HTBI primers were used to build TCR beta libraries. TCRdb redid the calling of the multiplex PCR reads with MiXCR, one entry per CDR3 protein. The sample has 240,000 or so distinct CDR3 sequences; roughly 21% are singletons. As for time point: newly diagnosed GD, antithyroid drugs for less than 3 months. Construction of the TCR library relied on RNA isolated from PBMCs. Material: peripheral blood mononuclear cells (PBMCs), obtained at new diagnosis, from a patient treated with antithyroid drugs. Receptors were obtained from a female donor with Graves disease.

This clonotype was detected a few times. V is TRBV6-1 and J is TRBJ2-5; D uncertain. Germline lookup yields CDR1 MNHNS and CDR2 SASEGT. CDR3 length: 12 residues. The germline V and J ends were trimmed by 7 bases and 1 base, with 7 bases remaining between them. For the CDR3, the DNA is TGTGCCAGCAACGAGGCCCAAGAGACCCAGTACTTC. As protein: CASNEAQETQYF.

This clonotype was observed at least ten times. The chain links TRBV7-2 to TRBJ1-2; D unclear. V dropped 5 bases and J dropped 4 bases, with 20 bases sitting between them. The CDR3 has 16 residues. Germline V gene data show CDR1 as SGHTA and CDR2 as FQGNSA. CDR3 loop: CASSRRSSEGLYGYTF. CDR3 DNA sequence: TGTGCCAGCAGCCGACGTTCGTCCGAGGGTCTCTATGGCTACACCTTC. The whole variable domain, remainder taken from reference TRBV7-2 and TRBJ1-2, is GAGVSQSPSNKVTEKGKDVELRCDPISGHTALYWYRQSLGQGLEFLIYFQGNSAPDKSGLPSDRFSAERTGGSVSTLTIQRTQQEDSAVYLCASSRRSSEGLYGYTFGSGTRLTVV.

This clonotype was detected ten times or more. The V and J genes are TRBV7-9 and TRBJ1-2; weak D call: TRBD1 (5 bases). The CDR3 loop spans 14 amino acids. Germline CDR1 reads SEHNR; CDR2 reads FQNEAQ (reference sequence). Deletions cut 5 bases from V and 7 bases from J, with 17 bases between. The CDR3 region is CASSRGEGSGGYTF. CDR3 DNA sequence: TGTGCCAGCAGCCGCGGAGAGGGGAGTGGTGGCTACACCTTC.

The chain carries TRBV4-1 and TRBJ1-5; possible D gene TRBD1, 5 bases. The CDR3 has 15 residues. Per the germline V gene, CDR1 is MGHRA and CDR2 is YSYEKL. V lost 4 bases, J lost 7 bases, and 17 bases lay in between. DNA of the CDR3: TGCGCCAGCAGCCGAGCCGGGGGGAGAGGACAGCCCCAGCATTTT. Its protein is CASSRAGGRGQPQHF.

This clonotype came up many times. The V call is TRBV2, the J call TRBJ2-5; D may be TRBD1 (5 bases). Per germline, CDR1 SNHLY and CDR2 FYNNEI. V dropped 6 bases and J dropped 1 base, with 15 bases sitting between them. This CDR3 comprises 15 residues. In DNA form, the CDR3 reads TGTGCCAGCAGAGGACAACCGTACAGCCAAGAGACCCAGTACTTC. Its protein is CASRGQPYSQETQYF.

This clonotype was picked up many times. The gene calls are TRBV18 and TRBJ1-2, with TRBD1 matching 10 bases. V lost 3 bases to trimming and J lost 5 bases; unmatched junction nucleotides: 6. Germline V gene sequence: CDR1 KGHSH, CDR2 LQKENI. There are 15 residues in the CDR3. The CDR3 sequence is CASSPGDRGLYGYTF. The CDR3 coding sequence is TGTGCCAGCTCACCCGGTGACAGGGGGCTTTATGGCTACACCTTC.

This clonotype has more than one count but fewer than ten. This chain links TRBV4-1 with TRBJ2-7, with 7 nucleotides matching TRBD1. Germline CDR1 reads MGHRA; CDR2 reads YSYEKL. The CDR3 has 15 residues. V lost 4 bases and J lost 2; bases outside the gene matches: 8. The CDR3 DNA sequence: TGCGCCAGCAGCCTTTCATTTACAGGGGCCTACGAGCAGTACTTC. Its translation: CASSLSFTGAYEQYF.

The rearrangement joins TRBV5-1 to TRBJ2-1; maybe TRBD1 (6 bases). Germline-derived CDR1 and CDR2 are SGHRS and YFSETQ. With 6 bases removed from V and 0 bases from J, the gap between germline ends came to 10 bases. This CDR3 is built from 14 residues. CDR3 region: CASNRDNSYNEQFF. In nucleotides, the CDR3 is TGCGCCAGCAACCGGGACAACTCCTACAATGAGCAGTTCTTC.

The rearrangement joins TRBV4-3 to TRBJ2-1; unclear D gene. Trimming shortened V by 4 bases and J by 5 bases, and 12 bases separated the two germline ends. This CDR3 is built from 14 residues. From germline, CDR1 is LGHNA and CDR2 YSLEER. In nucleotides, the CDR3 is TGCGCCAGCAGCCTGATCGGGTCCGACAATGAGCAGTTCTTC. This codes for CASSLIGSDNEQFF.

This clonotype was seen just once. It may be a read error: a sequence one base away is much more abundant. This chain connects TRBV7-3 to TRBJ1-5; D is unresolved. The length of the CDR3 is 13 residues. The V gene's germline CDR1 is SGHTA and CDR2 FQGTGA. The CDR3 DNA reads as TGTACCAGCAGCCCCATTAGCAATCAGCCCCAGCATTTT. Translation: CTSSPISNQPQHF.

J is TRBJ2-5 and V is TRBV11-2; TRBD2 aligns across 14 bases. Germline V lookup: CDR1 SGHAT, CDR2 FQNNGV. With 5 bases clipped from V and 2 bases from J, the junction kept 10 bases outside the gene matches. This CDR3 has 18 amino acids. The CDR3 region is CASSQTGTSGGMQETQYF. CDR3 nucleotides: TGTGCCAGCAGCCAGACCGGGACTAGCGGGGGAATGCAAGAGACCCAGTACTTC.

This clonotype was counted at least ten times. The chain has TRBV12-3 or TRBV12-4 and TRBJ1-5, with 7 bases that match TRBD1. With 2 bases clipped from V and 6 bases from J, the junction kept 4 bases outside the gene matches. This CDR3 region has 14 residues. The CDR3 region has the DNA TGTGCCAGCAGTTTACAGGGGGGAAGTCAGCCCCAGCATTTT. Protein product: CASSLQGGSQPQHF.

This clonotype was detected ten times or more. The chain uses TRBV18 and TRBJ2-1; D ambiguous. CDR1 and CDR2 (germline): KGHSH, LQKENI. Between the trimmed V and J ends, which lost 5 bases and 9 bases, there was a span of 11 bases. The CDR3 has 12 amino acids. Here the CDR3 DNA reads TGTGCCAGCTCATTACACCGCGTTGAGCAGTTCTTC. It is translated as CASSLHRVEQFF.

This clonotype came up many times. The V and J genes are TRBV5-1 and TRBJ2-7; 13 bases align to TRBD2. CDR3 length: 16 amino acids. In germline, CDR1 is SGHRS, CDR2 YFSETQ. The junction had 5 bases not matched to a gene; V was cut back by 2 bases and J by 3 bases. The CDR3 loop reads CASSFGGTSGNYEQYF. CDR3 bases: TGCGCCAGCAGCTTTGGGGGGACTAGCGGGAACTACGAGCAGTACTTC.

This clonotype came up many times. This sequence joins TRBV7-2 and TRBJ2-3, with 7 bases that match TRBD2. Germline V lookup: CDR1 SGHTA, CDR2 FQGNSA. The V segment lost 4 bases and the J segment 0 bases; nucleotides outside the gene matches: 7. CDR3 length: 16 amino acids. The CDR3 region has the DNA TGTGCCAGCAGCTCCCGACTAGCTGCAAGCACAGATACGCAGTATTTT. This translates into CASSSRLAASTDTQYF.

To note about this clonotype: Germline is not matched at one junction end, which may reflect a read error. This chain uses TRBV5-1 with TRBJ1-2; 7 bases are shared with TRBD1. Germline lookup yields CDR1 SGHRS and CDR2 YFSETQ. The CDR3 is 14 residues long. The CDR3 is CVSSLTGRNYGYTF. For the CDR3, the DNA is TGCGTCAGCAGCTTGACAGGGAGGAACTATGGCTACACCTTC.

This clonotype appeared a single time. One junction end does not reproduce the germline sequence, and a read error may be involved. The V and J genes are TRBV20-1 and TRBJ1-1; perhaps TRBD1 as D (6 bases). Germline V gene data show CDR1 as DFQATT and CDR2 as SNEGSKA (reference sequence). The CDR3 runs to 13 residues. The chain's CDR3 is CSARRGGEGEASF. The CDR3 nucleotides are TGCAGTGCTAGAAGAGGGGGGGAGGGTGAAGCTTCCTTT.

This clonotype was picked up many times. The chain joins TRBV6-1 to TRBJ1-5; TRBD1 matches at 7 bases. The J segment lost 6 bases and the V segment lost 5 bases, leaving 10 bases of the junction unmatched. Germline CDR1 is MNHNS and CDR2 is SASEGT. CDR3 length: 15 residues. CDR3 loop: CASSKGTVRGQPQHF. DNA of the CDR3: TGTGCCAGCAGTAAAGGGACAGTGAGAGGTCAGCCCCAGCATTTT.

The table lists this clonotype with many counts. The chain has TRBV14 and TRBJ1-4; D is unclear. With 3 bases removed from V and 6 bases from J, the gap between germline ends came to 11 bases. The CDR3 is 14 residues long. Germline CDR1 and CDR2: SGHDN and FVKESK. CDR3 sequence (DNA): TGTGCCAGCAGCCAGATTGCAGGCGATGAAAAACTGTTTTTT. Its translation: CASSQIAGDEKLFF.

This chain connects TRBV11-2 to TRBJ1-2; TRBD1 agrees at 7 bases. There are 16 residues in the CDR3. The germline CDR1 and CDR2 sequences are SGHAT and FQNNGV. Trimming took 0 bases from V and 1 from J; bases not matched to a gene: 5. CDR3 DNA: TGTGCCAGCAGCTTAGATTGGGGACAGAGTAACTATGGCTACACCTTC. This sequence encodes CASSLDWGQSNYGYTF.

Details on this clonotype: At one of its ends the junction is not consistent with the germline gene, which may arise from a read error. The V and J genes are TRBV24-1 and TRBJ2-2; possible D gene TRBD2, 5 bases. Germline loops: CDR1 KGHDR, CDR2 SFDVKD. The CDR3 extends over 16 amino acids. CDR3 amino acids: CATSDQKGSNTGELVF. DNA for the CDR3: TGTGCCACCAGTGATCAGAAAGGGTCGAACACCGGGGAGCTGGTTTTT.

In its sample, this clonotype was seen many times. The chain recombines TRBV11-2 with TRBJ2-7; D is unclear. The CDR3 consists of 13 residues. In germline, CDR1 is SGHAT, CDR2 FQNNGV. V lost 5 bases to trimming and J lost 6 bases, with 14 bases between them. CDR3 nucleotides: TGTGCCAGCAGCCCCTCGACCGTCGGCGAGCAGTACTTC. It encodes CASSPSTVGEQYF.

This clonotype has ten or more counts. V gene TRBV5-4 combines with J gene TRBJ2-3; TRBD1 agrees at 10 bases. V lost 4 bases, J lost 4 bases, and 9 bases stayed unmatched. Germline CDR1 and CDR2: SGHNT and YYREEE (reference sequence). CDR3 length: 16 residues. CDR3 in amino acids: CASSRGDRGGPDTQYF. The CDR3 DNA sequence: TGTGCCAGCAGCCGGGGGGACAGGGGAGGGCCAGATACGCAGTATTTT.

For the CDR3, the DNA is TGCGCCAGCAGTGAGTTCGCCCGGACAGGAGGGAGCTACGAGCAGTACTTC. It codes for CASSEFARTGGSYEQYF. The gene calls are TRBV10-1 and TRBJ2-7, with D perhaps TRBD1 (7 bases). From germline, CDR1 is WNHNN and CDR2 SYGVQD (reference sequence). This CDR3 region has 17 residues. Trimming shortened V by 1 base and J by 3 bases, and 19 bases separated the two germline ends.

This clonotype was found many times. CDR3 amino acids: CASSLVRREGPRSDTQYF. The CDR3 coding sequence is TGTGCCAGCAGCTTAGTGCGGCGGGAGGGCCCCCGCTCAGATACGCAGTATTTT. The chain combines TRBV7-2 with TRBJ2-3; 9 bases are a match to TRBD2. The junction had 12 bases not matched to a gene; V was cut back by 1 base and J by 4 bases. Germline V gives CDR1 SGHTA, CDR2 FQGNSA. The CDR3 is 18 amino acids.

This clonotype has ten or more counts. V and J are TRBV9 and TRBJ2-2; the match to TRBD2 covers 8 bases. The CDR3 runs to 16 residues. In germline, CDR1 is SGDLS, CDR2 YYNGEE. Germline trimming cut 4 bases from V and 0 bases from J; bases unmatched to any gene: 5. CDR3 loop: CASSSIAGTNTGELFF. The CDR3 DNA is TGTGCCAGCAGCTCAATAGCGGGAACGAACACCGGGGAGCTGTTTTTT.

This clonotype has a count of ten or more. This likely comes from a read error, as the CDR3 has no conserved phenylalanine or tryptophan at its end. This chain joins TRBV20-1 and TRBJ1-1; 7 bases align to TRBD1. J gave up 0 bases and V 5 bases, and 3 bases lay outside the gene matches. The CDR3 runs 13 residues. Germline CDR1 DFQATT, CDR2 SNEGSKA (reference sequence). CDR3 in amino acids: CSAQTGLNTEAFS. DNA for the CDR3: TGCAGTGCTCAGACAGGGTTGAACACTGAAGCTTTCTCT.

V usage is TRBV10-2 and J usage is TRBJ1-1; 7 positions agree with TRBD1. CDR3 length: 14 residues. J was trimmed by 5 bases and V by 5 bases; bases with no gene match: 8. Germline lookup yields CDR1 WSHSY and CDR2 SAAADI. Here the CDR3 DNA reads TGCGCCAGCAGTAACCGACAGGGTTGGACTGAAGCTTTCTTT. Amino acids: CASSNRQGWTEAFF.

Many counts were recorded for this clonotype. The CDR3 nucleotides read TGCAGTGCTAGAGAGGACCCCACAGATACGCAGTATTTT. This codes for CSAREDPTDTQYF. V and J are TRBV20-1 and TRBJ2-3; D gene uncertain. V was cut by 0 bases and J by 2 bases, with 6 bases left in between. This CDR3 has 13 residues. CDR1 DFQATT and CDR2 SNEGSKA come from the germline V gene (reference sequence).

The rearrangement links TRBV10-3 to TRBJ1-5; a possible D gene is TRBD1 (5 bases). V was pared by 2 bases and J by 0 bases, with 8 bases between. The CDR3 is 15 residues long. The V gene's germline CDR1 is ENHRY and CDR2 SYGVKD. The CDR3 DNA reads TGTGCCATCAGTGAGACAGGTGGTAGCAATCAGCCCCAGCATTTT. Its protein product is CAISETGGSNQPQHF.